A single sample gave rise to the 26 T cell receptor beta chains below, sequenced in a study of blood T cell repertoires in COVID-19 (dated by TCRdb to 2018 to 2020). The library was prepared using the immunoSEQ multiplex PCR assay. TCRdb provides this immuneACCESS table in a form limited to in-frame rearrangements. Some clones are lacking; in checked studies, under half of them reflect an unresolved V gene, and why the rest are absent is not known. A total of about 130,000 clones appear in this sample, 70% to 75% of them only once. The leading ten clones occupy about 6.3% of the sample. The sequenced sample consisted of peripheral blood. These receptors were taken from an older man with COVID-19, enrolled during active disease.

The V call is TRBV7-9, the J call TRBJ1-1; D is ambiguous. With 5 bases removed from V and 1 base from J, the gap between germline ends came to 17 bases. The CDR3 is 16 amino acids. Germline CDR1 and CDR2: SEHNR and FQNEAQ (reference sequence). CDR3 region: CASSPTREGANTEAFF. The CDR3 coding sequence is TGTGCCAGCAGCCCTACCCGAGAAGGAGCGAACACTGAAGCTTTCTTT.

CDR3 sequence: CASSERAGNSYEQYF. In nucleotides, the CDR3 is TGTGCCAGCAGTGAACGAGCGGGGAACTCCTACGAGCAGTACTTC. The chain joins TRBV2 to TRBJ2-7, with 7 bases matching TRBD2. Germline trimming cut 2 bases from V and 0 bases from J; bases unmatched to any gene: 4. Germline V CDR1 and CDR2: SNHLY, FYNNEI. There are 15 residues in the CDR3.

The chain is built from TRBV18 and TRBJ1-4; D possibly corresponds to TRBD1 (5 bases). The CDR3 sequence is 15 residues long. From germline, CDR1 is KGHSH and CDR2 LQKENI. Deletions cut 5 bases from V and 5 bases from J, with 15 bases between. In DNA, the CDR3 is TGTGCCAGCTCAGCCCTTGGGGCGTCGAATGAAAAACTGTTTTTT. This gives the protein CASSALGASNEKLFF.

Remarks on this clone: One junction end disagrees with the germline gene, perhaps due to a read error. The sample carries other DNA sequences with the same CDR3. The CDR3 region has the DNA TGTGCCACCAGTGGCCTAGCGGGCAACACCGGAGAGCTGTTTTTT. It codes for CATSGLAGNTGELFF. This rearrangement joins TRBV24-1 to TRBJ2-2, with TRBD2 matching over 8 bases. The CDR3 is made up of 15 amino acids. Germline V gene sequence: CDR1 KGHDR, CDR2 SFDVKD.

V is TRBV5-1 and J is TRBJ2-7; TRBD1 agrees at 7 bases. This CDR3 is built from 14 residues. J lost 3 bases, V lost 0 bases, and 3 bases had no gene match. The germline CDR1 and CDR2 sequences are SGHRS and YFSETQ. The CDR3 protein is CASSLDRGLYEQYF. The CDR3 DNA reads TGCGCCAGCAGCTTGGATAGGGGGCTCTACGAGCAGTACTTC. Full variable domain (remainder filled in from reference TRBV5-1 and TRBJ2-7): KAGVTQTPRYLIKTRGQQVTLSCSPISGHRSVSWYQQTPGQGLQFLFEYFSETQRNKGNFPGRFSGRQFSNSRSEMNVSTLELGDSALYLCASSLDRGLYEQYFGPGTRLTVT.

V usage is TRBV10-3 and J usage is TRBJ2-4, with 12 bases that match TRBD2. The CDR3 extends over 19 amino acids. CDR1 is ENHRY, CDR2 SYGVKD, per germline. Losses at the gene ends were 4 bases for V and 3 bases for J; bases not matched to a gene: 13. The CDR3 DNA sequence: TGTGCCATCAGTGCATCCTGGACTAGCGGGACAGCCGACAAAAACATTCAGTACTTC. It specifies CAISASWTSGTADKNIQYF.

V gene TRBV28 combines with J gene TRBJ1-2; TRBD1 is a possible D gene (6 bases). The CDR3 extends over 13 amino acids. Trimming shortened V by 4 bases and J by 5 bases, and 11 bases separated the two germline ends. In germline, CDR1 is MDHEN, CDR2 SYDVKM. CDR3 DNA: TGTGCCAGCAGTTGGGGCAGGGGATATGGCTACACCTTC. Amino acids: CASSWGRGYGYTF.

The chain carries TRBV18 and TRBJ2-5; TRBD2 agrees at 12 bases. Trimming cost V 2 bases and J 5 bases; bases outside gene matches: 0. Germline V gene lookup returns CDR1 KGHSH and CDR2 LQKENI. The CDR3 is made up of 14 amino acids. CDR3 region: CASSPTSGRETQYF. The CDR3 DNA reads TGTGCCAGCTCACCAACTAGCGGGAGGGAGACCCAGTACTTC.

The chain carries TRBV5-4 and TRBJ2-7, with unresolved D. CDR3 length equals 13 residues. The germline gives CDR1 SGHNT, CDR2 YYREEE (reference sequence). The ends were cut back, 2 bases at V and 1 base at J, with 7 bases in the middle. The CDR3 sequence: CASSFADSYEQYF. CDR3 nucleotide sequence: TGTGCCAGCAGCTTCGCGGATTCCTACGAGCAGTACTTC.

The CDR3 DNA is TGTGCCAGCATGGGGACAGGGGAAAATCAGCCCCAGCATTTT. Its translation: CASMGTGENQPQHF. The chain is built from TRBV2 and TRBJ1-5, with 10 positions matching TRBD1. Germline CDR1 reads SNHLY; CDR2 reads FYNNEI. V was pared by 7 bases and J by 4 bases, with 4 bases of the junction left unmatched. The CDR3 spans 14 residues.

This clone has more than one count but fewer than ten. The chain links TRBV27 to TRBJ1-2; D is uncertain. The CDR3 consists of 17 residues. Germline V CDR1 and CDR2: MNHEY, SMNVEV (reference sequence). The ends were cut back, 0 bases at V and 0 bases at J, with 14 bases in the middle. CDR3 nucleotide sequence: TGTGCCAGCAGTTTATCCCGGCAGAGGGCGACTAACTATGGCTACACCTTC. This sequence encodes CASSLSRQRATNYGYTF.

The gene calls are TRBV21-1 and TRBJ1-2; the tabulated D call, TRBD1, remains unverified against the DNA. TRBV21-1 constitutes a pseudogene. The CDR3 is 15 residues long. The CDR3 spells CASSKFKKGDYGYTF. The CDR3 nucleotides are TGTGCCAGCAGCAAATTCAAAAAGGGGGACTATGGCTACACCTTC.

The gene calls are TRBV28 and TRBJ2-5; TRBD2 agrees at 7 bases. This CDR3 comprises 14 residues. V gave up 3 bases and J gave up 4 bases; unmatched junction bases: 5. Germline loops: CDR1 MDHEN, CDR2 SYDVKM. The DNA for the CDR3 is TGTGCCAGCAGTTTCGCGGGAGTACCAGAGACCCAGTACTTC. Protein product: CASSFAGVPETQYF.

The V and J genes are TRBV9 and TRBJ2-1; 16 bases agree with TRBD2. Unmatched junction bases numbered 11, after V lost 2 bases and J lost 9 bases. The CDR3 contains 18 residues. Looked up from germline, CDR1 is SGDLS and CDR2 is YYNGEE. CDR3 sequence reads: CASSVGLAGGLTLREQFF. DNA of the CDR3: TGTGCCAGCAGCGTGGGACTAGCGGGAGGGCTAACGTTGCGTGAGCAGTTCTTC. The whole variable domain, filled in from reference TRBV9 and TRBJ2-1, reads DSGVTQTPKHLITATGQRVTLRCSPRSGDLSVYWYQQSLDQGLQFLIQYYNGEERAKGNILERFSAQQFPDLHSELNLSSLELGDSALYFCASSVGLAGGLTLREQFFGPGTRLTVL.

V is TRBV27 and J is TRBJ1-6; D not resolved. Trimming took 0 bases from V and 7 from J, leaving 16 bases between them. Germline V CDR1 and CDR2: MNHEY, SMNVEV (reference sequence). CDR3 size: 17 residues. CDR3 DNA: TGTGCCAGCAGTTTATCCCAGACGGCAGGCTGGAATTCACCCCTCCACTTT. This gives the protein CASSLSQTAGWNSPLHF.

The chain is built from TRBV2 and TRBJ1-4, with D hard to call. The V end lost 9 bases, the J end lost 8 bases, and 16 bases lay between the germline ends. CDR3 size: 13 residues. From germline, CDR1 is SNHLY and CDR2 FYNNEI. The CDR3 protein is CASGEGLSEKLFF. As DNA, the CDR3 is TGTGCCAGTGGGGAGGGTCTGAGCGAAAAACTGTTTTTT.

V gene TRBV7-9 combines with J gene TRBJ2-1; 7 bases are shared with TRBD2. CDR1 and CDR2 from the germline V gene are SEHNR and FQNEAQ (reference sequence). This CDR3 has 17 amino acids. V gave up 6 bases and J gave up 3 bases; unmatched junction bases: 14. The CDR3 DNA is TGTGCCAGCAGTTCTGCCACAGCGGGATATTTCTACAATGAGCAGTTCTTC. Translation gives CASSSATAGYFYNEQFF.

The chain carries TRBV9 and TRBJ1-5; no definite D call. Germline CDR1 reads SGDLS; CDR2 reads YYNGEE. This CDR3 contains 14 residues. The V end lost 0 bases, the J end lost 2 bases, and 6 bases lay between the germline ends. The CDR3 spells CASSVGLGNQPQHF. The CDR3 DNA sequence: TGTGCCAGCAGCGTAGGACTAGGCAATCAGCCCCAGCATTTT.

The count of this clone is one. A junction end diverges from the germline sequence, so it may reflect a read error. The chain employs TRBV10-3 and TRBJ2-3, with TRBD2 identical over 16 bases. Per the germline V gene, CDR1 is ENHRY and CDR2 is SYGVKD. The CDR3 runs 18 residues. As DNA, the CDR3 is TGTGCCACCTCAAAGGGACTAGCGGGAGGGGGCCCGATGGACCTGGGGATTTTT. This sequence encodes CATSKGLAGGGPMDLGIF.

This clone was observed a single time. CDR3 loop: CASSRLAGSPRNEQFF. The CDR3 DNA follows: TGTGCCAGCAGTCGACTAGCGGGGTCCCCTAGGAATGAGCAGTTCTTC. The genes are TRBV28 and TRBJ2-1; 11 bases are shared with TRBD2. The CDR3 is 16 residues long. J lost 7 bases, V lost 5 bases, and 10 bases had no gene match. CDR1 and CDR2 (germline): MDHEN, SYDVKM. Full variable domain (outside the CDR3, taken from reference TRBV28 and TRBJ2-1): DVKVTQSSRYLVKRTGEKVFLECVQDMDHENMFWYRQDPGLGLRLIYFSYDVKMKEKGDIPEGYSVSREKKERFSLILESASTNQTSMYLCASSRLAGSPRNEQFFGPGTRLTVL.

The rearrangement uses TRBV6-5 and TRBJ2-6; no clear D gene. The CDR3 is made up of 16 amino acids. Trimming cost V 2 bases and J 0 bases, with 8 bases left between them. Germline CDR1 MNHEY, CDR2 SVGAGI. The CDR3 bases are TGTGCCAGCAGTTACACATACGTCTCTGGGGCCAACGTCCTGACTTTC. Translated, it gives CASSYTYVSGANVLTF.

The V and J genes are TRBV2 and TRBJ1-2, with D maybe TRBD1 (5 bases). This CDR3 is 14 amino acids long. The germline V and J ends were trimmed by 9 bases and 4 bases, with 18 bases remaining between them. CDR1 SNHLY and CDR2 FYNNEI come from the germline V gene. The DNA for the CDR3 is TGTGCCAGAACGGGGGAGACAGCCTTCTATGGCTACACCTTC. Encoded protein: CARTGETAFYGYTF.

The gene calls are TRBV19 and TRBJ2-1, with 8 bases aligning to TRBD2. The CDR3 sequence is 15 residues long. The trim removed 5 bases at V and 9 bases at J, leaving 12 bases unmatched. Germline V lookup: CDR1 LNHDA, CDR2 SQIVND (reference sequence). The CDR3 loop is CASSEVVGRAAEQFF. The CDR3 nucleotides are TGTGCCAGTAGTGAAGTTGTCGGGAGGGCCGCTGAGCAGTTCTTC. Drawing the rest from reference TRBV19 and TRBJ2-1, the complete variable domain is DGGITQSPKYLFRKEGQNVTLSCEQNLNHDAMYWYRQDPGQGLRLIYYSQIVNDFQKGDIAEGYSVSREKKESFPLTVTSAQKNPTAFYLCASSEVVGRAAEQFFGPGTRLTVL.

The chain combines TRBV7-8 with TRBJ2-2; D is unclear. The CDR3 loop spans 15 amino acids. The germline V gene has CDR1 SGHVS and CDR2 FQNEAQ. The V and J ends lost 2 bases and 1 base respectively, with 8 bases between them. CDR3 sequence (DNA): TGTGCCAGCAGCTTAAGTAGACTGAACACCGGGGAGCTGTTTTTT. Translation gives CASSLSRLNTGELFF.

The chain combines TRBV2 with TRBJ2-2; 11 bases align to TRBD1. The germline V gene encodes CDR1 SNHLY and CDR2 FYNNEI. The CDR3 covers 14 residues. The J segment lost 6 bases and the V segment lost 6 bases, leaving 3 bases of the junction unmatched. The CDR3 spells CASRAGQGAGELFF. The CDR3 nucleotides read TGTGCCAGCAGGGCGGGACAGGGGGCCGGGGAGCTGTTTTTT.

Written as DNA, the CDR3 is TGTGCCAGCAGTGGTCAGGGGGTTTGGACTGAAGCTTTCTTT. Its translation is CASSGQGVWTEAFF. The chain uses TRBV25-1 and TRBJ1-1, with 7 bases identical to TRBD1. V dropped 4 bases and J dropped 5; count of bases not matched to a gene: 7. CDR1 MGHDK and CDR2 SYGVNS come from the germline V gene. CDR3 length: 14 residues.